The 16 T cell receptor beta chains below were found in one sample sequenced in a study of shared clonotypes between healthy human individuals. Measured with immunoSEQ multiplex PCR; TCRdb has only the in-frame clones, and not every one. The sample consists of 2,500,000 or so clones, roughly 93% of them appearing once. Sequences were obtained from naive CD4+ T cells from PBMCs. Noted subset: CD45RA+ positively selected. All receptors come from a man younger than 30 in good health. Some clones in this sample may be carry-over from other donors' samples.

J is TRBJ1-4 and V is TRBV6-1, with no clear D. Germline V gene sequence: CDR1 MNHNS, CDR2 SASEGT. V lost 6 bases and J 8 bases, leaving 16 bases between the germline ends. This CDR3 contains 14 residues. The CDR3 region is CASSRSKSEEKLFF. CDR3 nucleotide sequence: TGTGCCAGCAGCCGGTCAAAAAGCGAGGAAAAACTGTTTTTT.

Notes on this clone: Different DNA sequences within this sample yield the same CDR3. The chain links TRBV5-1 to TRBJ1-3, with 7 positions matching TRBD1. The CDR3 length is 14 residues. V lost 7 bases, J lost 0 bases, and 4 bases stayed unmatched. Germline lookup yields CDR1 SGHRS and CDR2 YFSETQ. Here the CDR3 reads CASSTGNSGNTIYF. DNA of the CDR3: TGCGCCAGCTCGACAGGGAACTCTGGAAACACCATATATTTT.

The CDR3 DNA reads as TGTGCCAGCAAGACGACAGGGGGCTGGGGAGAGCAGTACTTC. It codes for CASKTTGGWGEQYF. V usage is TRBV6-5 and J usage is TRBJ2-5; 10 nucleotides line up with TRBD1. CDR1 is MNHEY, CDR2 SVGAGI, per germline. The V gene end was trimmed by 7 bases and the J gene end by 11 bases; junction bases not matched to a gene: 13. The CDR3 extends over 14 amino acids.

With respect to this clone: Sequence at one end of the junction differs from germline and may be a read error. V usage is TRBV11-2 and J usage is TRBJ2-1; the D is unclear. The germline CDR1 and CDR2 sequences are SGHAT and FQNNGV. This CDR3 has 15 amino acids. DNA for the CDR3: TGTGCCAGCACCTTACAGCCGGGCCCCTACAATGAGCAGTTCTTC. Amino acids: CASTLQPGPYNEQFF.

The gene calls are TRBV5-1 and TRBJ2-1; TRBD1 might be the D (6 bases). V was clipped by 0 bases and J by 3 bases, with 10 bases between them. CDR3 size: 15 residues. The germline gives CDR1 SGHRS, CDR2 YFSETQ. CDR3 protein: CASSLADSLYNEQFF. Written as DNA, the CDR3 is TGCGCCAGCAGCTTGGCGGACAGCCTCTACAATGAGCAGTTCTTC. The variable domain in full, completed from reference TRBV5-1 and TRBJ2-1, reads KAGVTQTPRYLIKTRGQQVTLSCSPISGHRSVSWYQQTPGQGLQFLFEYFSETQRNKGNFPGRFSGRQFSNSRSEMNVSTLELGDSALYLCASSLADSLYNEQFFGPGTRLTVL.

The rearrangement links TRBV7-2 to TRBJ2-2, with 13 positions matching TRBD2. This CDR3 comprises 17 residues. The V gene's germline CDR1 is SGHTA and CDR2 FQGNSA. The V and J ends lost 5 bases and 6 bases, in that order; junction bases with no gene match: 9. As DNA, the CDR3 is TGTGCCAGCAGCCCATGGGGACTAGCGGGGCCGGCCGGGGAGCTGTTTTTT. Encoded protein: CASSPWGLAGPAGELFF. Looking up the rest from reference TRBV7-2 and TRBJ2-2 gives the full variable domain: GAGVSQSPSNKVTEKGKDVELRCDPISGHTALYWYRQSLGQGLEFLIYFQGNSAPDKSGLPSDRFSAERTGGSVSTLTIQRTQQEDSAVYLCASSPWGLAGPAGELFFGEGSRLTVL.

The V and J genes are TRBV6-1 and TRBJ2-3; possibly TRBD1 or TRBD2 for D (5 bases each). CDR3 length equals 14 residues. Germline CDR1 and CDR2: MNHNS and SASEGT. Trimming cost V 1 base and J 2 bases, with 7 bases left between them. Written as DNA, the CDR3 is TGTGCCAGCAGTGAAGTCGGGACCACAGATACGCAGTATTTT. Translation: CASSEVGTTDTQYF.

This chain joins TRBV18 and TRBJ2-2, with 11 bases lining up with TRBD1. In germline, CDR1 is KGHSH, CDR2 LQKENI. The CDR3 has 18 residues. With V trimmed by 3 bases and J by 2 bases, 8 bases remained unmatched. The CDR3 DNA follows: TGTGCCAGCTCACCCCGTAATGGACAGGGGGCTAACACCGGGGAGCTGTTTTTT. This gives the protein CASSPRNGQGANTGELFF.

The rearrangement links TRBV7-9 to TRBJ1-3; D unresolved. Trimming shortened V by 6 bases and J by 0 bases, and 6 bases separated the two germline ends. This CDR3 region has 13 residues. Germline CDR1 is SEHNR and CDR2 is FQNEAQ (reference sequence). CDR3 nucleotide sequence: TGTGCCAGCAGGGGAGCCTCTGGAAACACCATATATTTT. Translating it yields CASRGASGNTIYF.

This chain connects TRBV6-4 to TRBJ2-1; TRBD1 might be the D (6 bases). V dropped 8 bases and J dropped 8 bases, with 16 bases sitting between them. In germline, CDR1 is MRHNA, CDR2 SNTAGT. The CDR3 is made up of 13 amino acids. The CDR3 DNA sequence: TGTGCCAGCTCCGGGACATTCGTCGATGAGCAGTTCTTC. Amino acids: CASSGTFVDEQFF.

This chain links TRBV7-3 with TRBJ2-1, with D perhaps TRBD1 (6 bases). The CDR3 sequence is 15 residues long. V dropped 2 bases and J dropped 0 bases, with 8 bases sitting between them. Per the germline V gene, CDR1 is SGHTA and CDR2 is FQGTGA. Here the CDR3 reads CASSLGRGSYNEQFF. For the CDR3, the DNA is TGTGCCAGCAGCTTAGGCAGGGGCTCCTACAATGAGCAGTTCTTC.

DNA of the CDR3: TGTGCCAGCCGGCCCGGGGGACTAGCGGGACACAATGAGCAGTTCTTC. Encoded protein: CASRPGGLAGHNEQFF. This chain links TRBV27 with TRBJ2-1, with 13 bases lining up with TRBD2. The CDR3 covers 16 residues. Looked up from germline, CDR1 is MNHEY and CDR2 is SMNVEV (reference sequence). J gave up 5 bases and V 8 bases, and 9 bases lay outside the gene matches.

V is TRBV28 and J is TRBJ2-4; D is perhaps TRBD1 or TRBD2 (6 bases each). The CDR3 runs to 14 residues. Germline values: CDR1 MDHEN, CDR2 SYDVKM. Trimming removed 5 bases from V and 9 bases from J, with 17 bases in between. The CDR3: CASSRGAGRGIQYF. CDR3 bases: TGTGCCAGCAGTAGGGGGGCGGGTCGAGGCATTCAGTACTTC.

In DNA, the CDR3 is TGTGCCAGCAGCCAAAGCGGCCGATACGACGGGGCCAACGTCCTGACTTTC. It specifies CASSQSGRYDGANVLTF. This chain links TRBV4-2 with TRBJ2-6; TRBD2 is a possible D gene (5 bases). CDR3 size: 17 residues. The V and J ends lost 2 bases and 4 bases respectively, with 15 bases between them. Germline V gene data show CDR1 as LGHNA and CDR2 as YNFKEQ.

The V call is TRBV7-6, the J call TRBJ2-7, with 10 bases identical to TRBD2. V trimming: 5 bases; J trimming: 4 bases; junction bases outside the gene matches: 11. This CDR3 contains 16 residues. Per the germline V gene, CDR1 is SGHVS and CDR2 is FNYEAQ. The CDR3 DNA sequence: TGTGCCAGCAGCCTAGGCCTCCTAGCGGGAGTATACGAGCAGTACTTC. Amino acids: CASSLGLLAGVYEQYF. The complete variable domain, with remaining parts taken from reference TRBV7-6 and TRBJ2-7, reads GAGVSQSPRYKVTKRGQDVALRCDPISGHVSLYWYRQALGQGPEFLTYFNYEAQQDKSGLPNDRFSAERPEGSISTLTIQRTEQRDSAMYRCASSLGLLAGVYEQYFGPGTRLTVT.

The CDR3 coding sequence is TGTGCCAGCAGTTCCCGGACTAGCGGCTCCTACAATGAGCAGTTCTTC. Its translation: CASSSRTSGSYNEQFF. The rearrangement uses TRBV28 and TRBJ2-1; 10 nucleotides align to TRBD2. Looked up from germline, CDR1 is MDHEN and CDR2 is SYDVKM. The CDR3 is 16 amino acids. J gave up 0 bases and V 4 bases, and 3 bases lay outside the gene matches.